The rows below give T cell receptor beta chains drawn from one sample of a study of OX40 agonist ivuxolimab in advanced cancers. Method: immunoSEQ multiplex PCR; TCRdb's copy keeps in-frame clones and lacks some. The table lists 75,000 to 80,000 clones, around 83% of them singletons. Specimen: CD4+ or CD8+ T cells sorted from blood, collected in a trial of the OX40 agonist ivuxolimab. The receptor source for this set is an adult with an advanced solid tumor such as melanoma, head and neck, liver or kidney cancer. The CDR3 runs from the conserved cysteine through the conserved F or W. The order of the fields is clone size, D gene, CDR3 length, J gene, V gene, CDR3 protein, CDR3 DNA. The D gene is left open where the match is weak. The size entry is marked missing in some rows and otherwise reads once, few, many or a size class.

.	TRBD2	16	TRBJ2-7	TRBV5-1	CASSPNLAGESYEQYF	TGCGCCAGCAGCCCGAATCTCGCGGGAGAGTCCTACGAGCAGTACTTC
few	TRBD1	13	TRBJ2-2	TRBV6-6	CASGTGNTGELFF	TGTGCCAGCGGGACAGGGAACACCGGGGAGCTGTTTTTT
.	.	14	TRBJ2-2	TRBV18	CASHRETNTGELFF	TGTGCCAGTCACAGGGAGACGAACACCGGGGAGCTGTTTTTT
once	.	12	TRBJ1-1	TRBV2	CASSVMGTEAFF	TGTGCCAGCAGTGTAATGGGTACCGAAGCTTTCTTT
.	.	15	TRBJ2-2	TRBV9	CASSVRDQNTGELFF	TGTGCCAGCAGCGTGCGGGACCAGAACACCGGGGAGCTGTTTTTT
.	.	15	TRBJ2-7	TRBV28	CASHGTIPFRYEQYF	TGTGCCAGCCATGGGACAATACCTTTTCGGTACGAGCAGTACTTC
.	TRBD1	15	TRBJ1-5	TRBV7-9	CASSLGTGVGQPQHF	TGTGCCAGCAGCTTGGGAACAGGGGTAGGTCAGCCCCAGCATTTT
.	TRBD1	15	TRBJ2-7	TRBV27	CASSLGQGPTYEQYF	TGTGCCAGCAGTCTGGGACAGGGGCCCACCTACGAGCAGTACTTC
.	.	12	TRBJ2-3	TRBV10-2	CASSAETDTQYF	TGCGCCAGCAGTGCGGAAACGGATACGCAGTATTTT
.	.	16	TRBJ2-2	TRBV5-1	CASSLVAGSDTGELFF	TGCGCCAGCAGCTTGGTGGCAGGGAGCGACACCGGGGAGCTGTTTTTT
.	.	16	TRBJ1-1	TRBV28	CASTPGGLRMNTEAFF	TGTGCCAGCACCCCTGGGGGGTTGAGAATGAACACTGAAGCTTTCTTT
once	.	13	TRBJ1-2	TRBV7-9	CATLKLTGWGYTF	TGTGCCACACTCAAGCTTACGGGATGGGGCTACACCTTC
.	.	15	TRBJ1-6	TRBV19	CASSGNWEDNSPLHF	TGTGCCAGTAGTGGGAATTGGGAAGATAATTCACCCCTCCACTTT
.	.	14	TRBJ1-2	TRBV6-5	CASRGSGRADGYTF	TGTGCCAGCAGGGGCAGCGGGAGGGCGGATGGCTACACCTTC
.	.	16	TRBJ2-1	TRBV5-8	CASSPSREGTYNEQFF	TGTGCCAGCAGCCCCTCCAGGGAAGGTACCTACAATGAGCAGTTCTTC
.	TRBD2	14	TRBJ2-5	TRBV9	CASSAGLAGETQYF	TGTGCCAGCAGCGCAGGACTAGCGGGAGAGACCCAGTACTTC
.	.	12	TRBJ2-7	TRBV10-1	CASSDQNCEQYF	TGCGCCAGCAGTGACCAGAACTGCGAGCAGTACTTC
.	TRBD1	14	TRBJ2-3	TRBV5-4	CASSAGQGGYTQYF	TGTGCCAGCAGCGCGGGACAGGGGGGTTATACGCAGTATTTT
once	TRBD2	17	TRBJ2-3	TRBV4-1	CASSLTGTSGRTDTQYF	TGCGCCAGCAGCCTAACCGGGACTAGCGGGAGGACAGATACGCAGTATTTT
.	.	14	TRBJ1-2	TRBV5-4	CASSLGKTKGGYTF	TGTGCCAGCAGCTTGGGCAAAACCAAGGGGGGCTACACCTTC
.	TRBD2	17	TRBJ2-1	TRBV7-3	CASSLRSPASGYNEQFF	TGTGCCAGCAGCTTACGATCGCCCGCTAGCGGCTACAATGAGCAGTTCTTC
.	.	15	TRBJ2-3	TRBV7-8	CASSFGQRTTDTQYF	TGTGCCAGCAGCTTCGGACAGCGGACTACAGATACGCAGTATTTT
.	TRBD2	14	TRBJ2-3	TRBV30	CAWGGTSGRDTQYF	TGTGCCTGGGGGGGGACTAGCGGAAGAGATACGCAGTATTTT
.	.	16	TRBJ2-1	TRBV7-9	CASSSPDVIHYNEQFF	TGTGCCAGCAGCTCCCCCGACGTAATACACTACAATGAGCAGTTCTTC
.	.	13	TRBJ1-2	TRBV27	CASSLRQAYGYTF	TGTGCCAGCAGTTTAAGACAGGCGTATGGCTACACCTTC
.	.	17	TRBJ2-1	TRBV14	CASSPLGGLSSYNEQFF	TGTGCCAGCAGCCCCCTAGGAGGGTTGAGCTCCTACAATGAGCAGTTCTTC
once	.	14	TRBJ2-3	TRBV5-1	CASSKQETTDTQYF	TGCGCCAGCAGCAAACAGGAAACCACAGATACGCAGTATTTT
few	.	15	TRBJ1-2	TRBV6-6	CASSSPEDGNYGYTF	TGTGCCAGCAGTTCGCCTGAGGACGGTAACTATGGCTACACCTTC
.	.	13	TRBJ1-2	TRBV5-6	CASSSGMNYGYTF	TGTGCCAGCAGTTCGGGGATGAACTATGGCTACACCTTC
.	.	13	TRBJ1-5	TRBV6-6	CATAGEGNQPQHF	TGTGCCACCGCGGGAGAGGGAAATCAGCCCCAGCATTTT
.	.	14	TRBJ1-1	TRBV6-1	CASNTDGGGTEAFF	TGTGCCAGCAATACCGACGGGGGAGGCACTGAAGCTTTCTTT
.	TRBD1	14	TRBJ2-2	TRBV19	CASSQGARTGELFF	TGTGCCAGTAGTCAGGGGGCGAGGACCGGGGAGCTGTTTTTT
.	TRBD2	15	TRBJ2-1	TRBV2	CASSATSGIYNEQFF	TGTGCCAGCAGTGCGACTAGCGGAATTTACAATGAGCAGTTCTTC
few	.	14	TRBJ2-3	TRBV29-1	CSVGVGTSTDTQYF	TGCAGCGTTGGTGTGGGGACTAGCACAGATACGCAGTATTTT
.	.	16	TRBJ1-2	TRBV28	CASSLLFSAGHYGYTF	TGTGCCAGCAGTTTGTTATTCAGCGCAGGGCACTATGGCTACACCTTC
few	TRBD2	16	TRBJ2-5	TRBV5-1	CASSLALAGGPETQYF	TGCGCCAGCAGCTTGGCACTAGCGGGAGGGCCGGAGACCCAGTACTTC
.	TRBD2	15	TRBJ2-5	TRBV11-1	CASRFGLATQETQYF	TGTGCCAGCAGGTTCGGACTAGCGACCCAAGAGACCCAGTACTTC
once	.	14	TRBJ2-2	TRBV5-1	CASSPDGNTGELFF	TGCGCCAGCAGCCCGGACGGGAACACCGGGGAGCTGTTTTTT
.	.	13	TRBJ2-2	TRBV7-2	CASSPDLAGELFF	TGTGCCAGCAGCCCGGACTTGGCCGGGGAGCTGTTTTTT
.	.	15	TRBJ1-2	TRBV5-4	CASSSVWHPNTGYTF	TGTGCCAGCAGCTCGGTGTGGCACCCCAACACCGGCTACACCTTC
.	TRBD1	12	TRBJ2-7	TRBV7-6	CASSPTGHEQYF	TGTGCCAGCAGCCCGACAGGGCACGAGCAGTACTTC
.	.	15	TRBJ1-3	TRBV6-6	CASSLGQLSGNTIYF	TGTGCCAGCAGTCTCGGACAACTCTCTGGAAACACCATATATTTT
once	.	17	TRBJ1-3	TRBV19	CASSMVSGVGRRNTIYF	TGTGCCAGTAGTATGGTATCAGGGGTAGGTCGACGCAACACCATATATTTT
.	.	15	TRBJ1-5	TRBV6-1	CASSDRTASNQPQHF	TGTGCCAGCAGTGATAGGACAGCTAGCAATCAGCCCCAGCATTTT
.	.	13	TRBJ2-5	TRBV9	CASSPSNRETQYF	TGTGCCAGCAGCCCTAGTAATCGGGAGACCCAGTACTTC
.	.	14	TRBJ2-7	TRBV5-1	CASSLATKSYEQYF	TGCGCCAGCAGCTTGGCCACAAAGTCCTACGAGCAGTACTTC
.	.	15	TRBJ1-1	TRBV4-3	CASSQEPGMNTEAFF	TGCGCCAGCAGCCAAGAACCAGGGATGAACACTGAAGCTTTCTTT
.	TRBD2	15	TRBJ2-1	TRBV7-7	CASSLLEGLYNEQFF	TGTGCTAGCAGCTTACTCGAGGGACTATACAATGAGCAGTTCTTC
.	.	12	TRBJ2-7	TRBV29-1	CSVGGGVGEQYF	TGCAGCGTTGGTGGTGGAGTGGGGGAGCAGTACTTC
.	.	13	TRBJ2-7	TRBV19	CASTRKGSYEQYF	TGTGCCAGTACAAGGAAGGGTAGCTACGAGCAGTACTTC
.	.	14	TRBJ2-3	TRBV9	CASALERATDTQYF	TGTGCCAGCGCGCTGGAGAGGGCGACAGATACGCAGTATTTT
.	.	14	TRBJ1-1	TRBV9	CASSKTGRDTEAFF	TGTGCCAGCAGCAAAACAGGGAGGGACACTGAAGCTTTCTTT
.	TRBD2	16	TRBJ2-1	TRBV9	CASSVGLAGIYNEQFF	TGTGCCAGCAGCGTAGGACTAGCGGGAATCTACAATGAGCAGTTCTTC
.	.	13	TRBJ1-5	TRBV30	CAWSVRGGQPQHF	TGTGCCTGGAGTGTCCGGGGCGGTCAGCCCCAGCATTTT
.	TRBD2	14	TRBJ2-1	TRBV7-2	CASSPGLGGGEQFF	TGTGCCAGCAGCCCGGGACTAGGGGGAGGGGAGCAGTTCTTC
.	TRBD2	14	TRBJ2-7	TRBV28	CASSRSGGWYEQYF	TGTGCCAGCAGTCGCAGCGGGGGCTGGTACGAGCAGTACTTC
once	TRBD2	14	TRBJ2-3	TRBV7-9	CASVAGGNTDTQYF	TGTGCCAGTGTTGCGGGAGGCAACACAGATACGCAGTATTTT